A single sample gave rise to the 30 T cell receptor beta chains below, sequenced in a study of blood T cells in healthy people across ages. The use of a sample-barcoded 5' primer and a J-beta primer mix characterized a second PCR of roughly 6 to 12 cycles. Each CDR3 protein is one row after TCRdb ran MiXCR on the 5' RACE reads. The sample holds almost 800,000 distinct CDR3 sequences, 58% seen once. Sequenced sample: blood. These receptors were collected from a man younger than 40 in good health.

This clonotype was found a few times. CDR3 in amino acids: CSVGTVEGYTF. Here the CDR3 DNA reads TGCAGCGTTGGGACCGTCGAAGGCTACACCTTC. The chain combines TRBV29-1 with TRBJ1-2; D is undetermined. Germline lookup yields CDR1 SQVTM and CDR2 ANQGSEA. The CDR3 runs to 11 residues. The V gene lost 4 bases and the J gene lost 8 bases, with 11 bases spanning the gap.

This clonotype was seen once. The chain combines TRBV20-1 with TRBJ2-7, with a weak D call TRBD1 (5 bases). V shed 2 bases and J shed 2 bases, with 16 bases lying between them. The CDR3 consists of 15 residues. The germline gives CDR1 DFQATT, CDR2 SNEGSKA (reference sequence). The CDR3 spells CSARTWTPQAYEQYF. In DNA, the CDR3 is TGCAGTGCTAGAACTTGGACACCACAAGCCTACGAGCAGTACTTC.

The J gene is TRBJ2-3, the V gene TRBV11-1; tentatively, D is TRBD2 (7 bases). V shed 5 bases and J shed 8 bases, with 23 bases lying between them. CDR3 length equals 16 residues. Per germline, CDR1 SGHAT and CDR2 FQDESV (reference sequence). The CDR3 loop is CASSTSPRGLSGTQYF. Here the CDR3 DNA reads TGTGCCAGCAGCACCTCGCCGCGGGGGCTTAGCGGTACGCAGTATTTT. Drawing the rest from reference TRBV11-1 and TRBJ2-3, the complete variable domain is EAEVAQSPRYKITEKSQAVAFWCDPISGHATLYWYRQILGQGPELLVQFQDESVVDDSQLPKDRFSAERLKGVDSTLKIQPAELGDSAMYLCASSTSPRGLSGTQYFGPGTRLTVL.

The chain couples TRBV28 to TRBJ2-7, with 9 bases aligning to TRBD2. The CDR3 runs 14 residues. J gave up 7 bases and V 8 bases, and 12 bases lay outside the gene matches. CDR1 MDHEN and CDR2 SYDVKM come from the germline V gene. This CDR3 is CASSPSGGWGEQYF. DNA of the CDR3: TGTGCCAGCTCGCCCAGCGGGGGGTGGGGTGAGCAGTACTTC.

The rearrangement joins TRBV18 to TRBJ1-6; maybe TRBD1 (5 bases). The CDR3 contains 16 residues. Germline loops: CDR1 KGHSH, CDR2 LQKENI. With 2 bases removed from V and 8 bases from J, the gap between germline ends came to 16 bases. CDR3 sequence (DNA): TGTGCCAGCTCACCAGTCGGCCAGGGCCTAGATTCACCCCTCCACTTT. Translation gives CASSPVGQGLDSPLHF. Filled out from reference TRBV18 and TRBJ1-6, the complete variable domain reads NAGVMQNPRHLVRRRGQEARLRCSPMKGHSHVYWYRQLPEEGLKFMVYLQKENIIDESGMPKERFSAEFPKEGPSILRIQQVVRGDSAAYFCASSPVGQGLDSPLHFGNGTRLTVT.

There are a few counts of this clonotype. The V gene is TRBV20-1, the J gene TRBJ2-5, with TRBD2 as a possible D gene (7 bases). Germline V gives CDR1 DFQATT, CDR2 SNEGSKA (reference sequence). The CDR3 is made up of 15 amino acids. Trimming pared 2 bases from V and 5 bases from J, leaving 18 bases between. The CDR3 DNA follows: TGCAGTGCTAGACCACAGGGAGGGTCCAGGGAGACCCAGTACTTC. Translated: CSARPQGGSRETQYF.

This clonotype occurred many times. This chain joins TRBV29-1 and TRBJ2-1; D is perhaps TRBD2 (5 bases). The germline V gene has CDR1 SQVTM and CDR2 ANQGSEA. This CDR3 has 12 amino acids. V lost 7 bases to trimming and J lost 2 bases, with 9 bases between them. CDR3 DNA sequence: TGCAGCGCCAGCGGTACCTACAATGAGCAGTTCTTC. Translated, it gives CSASGTYNEQFF.

This clonotype was seen only a few times. V usage is TRBV20-1 and J usage is TRBJ2-3, with D possibly TRBD2 on 7 matching bases. Germline V CDR1 and CDR2: DFQATT, SNEGSKA (reference sequence). Trimming stripped 6 bases from V and 4 bases from J, with 17 bases between. This CDR3 is 14 amino acids long. DNA for the CDR3: TGCAGTGCCCCTCCCTCGGGGGGCTCAGATACGCAGTATTTT. It yields the protein CSAPPSGGSDTQYF.

In its sample, this clonotype was seen a few times. CDR3 bases: TGTGCCAGCCGGGACAGGTTCTACGAGCAGTACTTC. Translation gives CASRDRFYEQYF. The chain recombines TRBV6-2 or TRBV6-3 with TRBJ2-7; TRBD1 matches at 8 bases. The trim removed 8 bases at V and 3 bases at J, leaving 3 bases unmatched. The CDR3 sequence is 12 residues long. Germline V CDR1 and CDR2: MNHEY, SVGEGT.

The chain joins TRBV7-9 to TRBJ1-2, with D perhaps TRBD1 (6 bases). Germline V gene lookup returns CDR1 SEHNR and CDR2 FQNEAQ (reference sequence). Trimming removed 6 bases at V and 0 bases at J, with 11 bases between. This CDR3 has 14 residues. The CDR3 loop is CASRYRAANYGYTF. The CDR3 nucleotides read TGTGCCAGCAGATACAGGGCCGCTAACTATGGCTACACCTTC.

The rearrangement joins TRBV12-3 or TRBV12-4 to TRBJ1-2, with 7 nucleotides matching TRBD1. This CDR3 has 13 residues. V was clipped by 8 bases and J by 1 base; unmatched bases: 4. The CDR3 loop reads CASGAGGNYGYTF. In nucleotides, the CDR3 is TGTGCCAGCGGAGCAGGGGGTAACTATGGCTACACCTTC.

This rearrangement joins TRBV5-8 to TRBJ2-7; a weak D match, TRBD1 (6 bases). The CDR3 is 13 residues long. Looked up from germline, CDR1 is SGHTS and CDR2 is YDEGEE. V lost 5 bases to trimming and J lost 6 bases, with 15 bases between them. The CDR3 loop is CASRRTGFGEQYF. The CDR3 DNA reads TGTGCCAGCAGACGCACAGGGTTTGGCGAGCAGTACTTC.

This clonotype was seen a handful of times. This rearrangement joins TRBV4-1 to TRBJ2-3, with TRBD1 identical over 9 bases. CDR1 is MGHRA, CDR2 YSYEKL, per germline. Germline trimming cut 1 base from V and 1 base from J; bases unmatched to any gene: 3. The CDR3 is 16 amino acids. As DNA, the CDR3 is TGCGCCAGCAGCCAAGGTAACAGGGGGCGCACAGATACGCAGTATTTT. This gives the protein CASSQGNRGRTDTQYF.

This chain links TRBV7-8 with TRBJ2-1; 7 bases fit TRBD2. Trimming at V came to 5 bases and at J to 8 bases, leaving 3 bases not matched to a gene. CDR1 SGHVS and CDR2 FQNEAQ come from the germline V gene. This CDR3 contains 12 residues. CDR3 nucleotide sequence: TGTGCCAGCAGCCCCCGGGAGGATGAGCAGTTCTTC. Protein: CASSPREDEQFF. The variable domain in full, completed from reference TRBV7-8 and TRBJ2-1, reads GAGVSQSPRYKVAKRGQDVALRCDPISGHVSLFWYQQALGQGPEFLTYFQNEAQLDKSGLPSDRFFAERPEGSVSTLKIQRTQQEDSAVYLCASSPREDEQFFGPGTRLTVL.

The chain joins TRBV7-6 to TRBJ1-1; 8 nucleotides match TRBD1. Germline V gene data show CDR1 as SGHVS and CDR2 as FNYEAQ. V trimming: 1 base; J trimming: 4 bases; junction bases outside the gene matches: 5. CDR3 size: 15 residues. The DNA of the CDR3 is TGTGCCAGCAGCTTAGACGGAGACAGGGGCACTGAAGCTTTCTTT. As protein: CASSLDGDRGTEAFF.

The gene calls are TRBV12-3 or TRBV12-4 and TRBJ2-1, with 9 bases fitting TRBD1. Trimming removed 0 bases from V and 7 bases from J; junction bases left unmatched: 4. The CDR3 contains 15 residues. The CDR3 sequence: CASSLAPGTGNEQFF. In nucleotides, the CDR3 is TGTGCCAGCAGTTTAGCTCCCGGGACAGGGAATGAGCAGTTCTTC.

The genes are TRBV20-1 and TRBJ2-1, with D perhaps matching TRBD2 (6 bases). CDR1 is DFQATT and CDR2 is SNEGSKA in the germline V gene (reference sequence). The length of the CDR3 is 14 residues. Trimming stripped 2 bases from V and 7 bases from J, with 15 bases between. The CDR3 DNA is TGCAGTGCTAGATGGATGGCGGGATTTAATGAGCAGTTCTTC. Protein: CSARWMAGFNEQFF.

This chain links TRBV19 with TRBJ2-1; D is perhaps TRBD2 (6 bases). Trimming stripped 3 bases from V and 10 bases from J, with 19 bases between. The length of the CDR3 is 15 residues. Germline CDR1 is LNHDA and CDR2 is SQIVND (reference sequence). The chain's CDR3 is CASSIGGTVNREQFF. CDR3 sequence (DNA): TGTGCCAGTAGTATCGGCGGGACTGTGAATCGGGAGCAGTTCTTC.

The J gene is TRBJ2-5, the V gene TRBV7-2; D uncertain. This CDR3 region has 14 residues. Germline V lookup: CDR1 SGHTA, CDR2 FQGNSA. V lost 4 bases and J 1 base, leaving 10 bases between the germline ends. This chain's CDR3 is CASSWSGAQETQYF. In nucleotides, the CDR3 is TGTGCCAGCAGCTGGTCCGGCGCCCAAGAGACCCAGTACTTC.

This clonotype turned up a few times. V usage is TRBV2 and J usage is TRBJ2-7; D not resolved. Looked up from germline, CDR1 is SNHLY and CDR2 is FYNNEI. There are 14 residues in the CDR3. Trimming stripped 5 bases from V and 0 bases from J, with 11 bases between. CDR3 protein: CASSPVSPSYEQYF. The DNA for the CDR3 is TGTGCCAGCAGTCCGGTCTCTCCCTCCTACGAGCAGTACTTC. Combining the CDR3 with reference TRBV2 and TRBJ2-7 gives the whole variable domain EPEVTQTPSHQVTQMGQEVILRCVPISNHLYFYWYRQILGQKVEFLVSFYNNEISEKSEIFDDQFSVERPDGSNFTLKIRSTKLEDSAMYFCASSPVSPSYEQYFGPGTRLTVT.

V gene TRBV15 combines with J gene TRBJ1-2, with 9 bases aligning to TRBD1. V shed 3 bases, J shed 5 bases, and the junction held 10 bases outside the gene matches. Looked up from germline, CDR1 is LNHNV and CDR2 is YYDKDF (reference sequence). There are 16 residues in the CDR3. CDR3 sequence reads: CATSRETGGKGYGYTF. CDR3 sequence (DNA): TGTGCCACCAGCAGGGAGACAGGGGGAAAGGGATATGGCTACACCTTC.

The chain couples TRBV4-3 to TRBJ2-1; D assignment may be TRBD1 or TRBD2 (5 bases each). Germline V gene sequence: CDR1 LGHNA, CDR2 YSLEER. V was trimmed by 1 base and J by 9 bases, leaving 19 bases between them. The CDR3 length is 16 residues. The CDR3 DNA reads TGCGCCAGCAGCCAAGTTCGGGGATCATTTCAGGGTGAGCAGTTCTTC. Amino acids: CASSQVRGSFQGEQFF.

The rearrangement links TRBV18 to TRBJ1-2; D might be TRBD1 (5 bases). V shed 6 bases and J shed 0 bases, with 14 bases lying between them. The CDR3 is 15 amino acids. Per germline, CDR1 KGHSH and CDR2 LQKENI. The CDR3: CASSGGAPPNYGYTF. Here the CDR3 DNA reads TGTGCCAGCTCTGGCGGGGCACCCCCTAACTATGGCTACACCTTC.

This clonotype is deemed medium-sized. The V call is TRBV25-1, the J call TRBJ2-5; 14 positions agree with TRBD2. The CDR3 has 17 residues. The germline gives CDR1 MGHDK, CDR2 SYGVNS. V shed 4 bases, J shed 5 bases, and the junction held 9 bases outside the gene matches. CDR3 sequence: CASSAPPGLAGEETQYF. The CDR3 nucleotides read TGTGCCAGCAGTGCCCCACCGGGACTAGCGGGAGAGGAGACCCAGTACTTC.

The chain is built from TRBV20-1 and TRBJ2-7, with 8 bases that match TRBD1. This CDR3 region has 14 residues. V lost 0 bases to trimming and J lost 3 bases; unmatched junction nucleotides: 4. In germline, CDR1 is DFQATT, CDR2 SNEGSKA (reference sequence). The CDR3, as DNA: TGCAGTGCTAGAGATACGGACAGGGTCTACGAGCAGTACTTC. Translated: CSARDTDRVYEQYF.

This clonotype was recorded many times. This chain joins TRBV7-2 and TRBJ2-1, with D possibly TRBD2 on 6 matching bases. CDR3 size: 14 residues. In germline, CDR1 is SGHTA, CDR2 FQGNSA. Trimming cost V 0 bases and J 4 bases, with 7 bases left between them. The CDR3 loop is CASSLAGGYNEQFF. The CDR3 coding sequence is TGTGCCAGCAGCTTAGCGGGGGGTTACAATGAGCAGTTCTTC.

In its sample, this clonotype was seen a few times. V and J are TRBV7-8 and TRBJ1-2, with D possibly TRBD1 on 6 matching bases. Per the germline V gene, CDR1 is SGHVS and CDR2 is FQNEAQ. V was trimmed by 4 bases and J by 3 bases, leaving 12 bases between them. The CDR3 loop spans 14 amino acids. The CDR3: CASSSGDNYYGYTF. The CDR3 DNA reads TGTGCCAGCAGCTCGGGGGACAATTACTATGGCTACACCTTC.

This clonotype was seen only a few times. This CDR3 is CASSTPGDAQYF. The CDR3, as DNA: TGTGCCAGCAGTACACCGGGGGACGCCCAGTACTTC. V and J are TRBV7-9 and TRBJ2-7; D possibly corresponds to TRBD2 (6 bases). The germline V gene has CDR1 SEHNR and CDR2 FQNEAQ (reference sequence). This CDR3 comprises 12 residues. Trimming left V 6 bases short and J 10 bases short, with 16 bases between.

There are a few counts of this clonotype. The V and J genes are TRBV6-6 and TRBJ2-7; 9 nucleotides match TRBD1. The V and J ends lost 3 bases and 2 bases, in that order; junction bases with no gene match: 5. The germline gives CDR1 MNHNY, CDR2 SVGAGI (reference sequence). CDR3 size: 15 residues. The CDR3 nucleotides read TGTGCCAGCAGTTATAAGGGACAGGGCCCCTACGAGCAGTACTTC. This encodes CASSYKGQGPYEQYF.

The chain joins TRBV7-2 to TRBJ1-2; 8 bases line up with TRBD1. With V trimmed by 0 bases and J by 8 bases, 8 bases remained unmatched. CDR3 length equals 15 residues. Germline CDR1 and CDR2: SGHTA and FQGNSA. The CDR3 DNA reads TGTGCCAGCAGCTTAGCGGACAGGGACTCATACGGCTACACCTTC. As protein: CASSLADRDSYGYTF.